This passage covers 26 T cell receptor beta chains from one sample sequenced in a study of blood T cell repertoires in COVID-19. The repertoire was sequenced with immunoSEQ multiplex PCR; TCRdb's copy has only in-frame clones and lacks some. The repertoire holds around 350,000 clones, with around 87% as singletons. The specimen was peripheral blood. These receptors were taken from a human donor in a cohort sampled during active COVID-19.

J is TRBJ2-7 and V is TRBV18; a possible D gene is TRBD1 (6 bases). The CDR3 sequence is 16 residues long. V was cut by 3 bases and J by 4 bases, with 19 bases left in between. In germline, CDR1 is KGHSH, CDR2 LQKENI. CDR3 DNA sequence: TGTGCCAGCTCACCGAAGGGGGTGACGAAGGAGTACGAGCAGTACTTC. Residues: CASSPKGVTKEYEQYF.

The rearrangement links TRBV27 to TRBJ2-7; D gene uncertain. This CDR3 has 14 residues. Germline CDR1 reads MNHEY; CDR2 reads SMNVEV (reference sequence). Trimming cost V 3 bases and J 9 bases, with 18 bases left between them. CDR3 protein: CASSFLGSFSGQYF. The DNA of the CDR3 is TGTGCCAGCAGTTTCCTCGGATCTTTCTCGGGGCAGTACTTC.

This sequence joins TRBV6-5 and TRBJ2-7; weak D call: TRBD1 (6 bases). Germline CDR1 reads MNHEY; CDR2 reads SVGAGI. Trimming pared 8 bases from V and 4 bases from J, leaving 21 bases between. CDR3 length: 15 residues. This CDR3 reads CASHYRDKNLYEQYF. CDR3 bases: TGTGCCAGCCATTACCGGGACAAGAATCTGTACGAGCAGTACTTC.

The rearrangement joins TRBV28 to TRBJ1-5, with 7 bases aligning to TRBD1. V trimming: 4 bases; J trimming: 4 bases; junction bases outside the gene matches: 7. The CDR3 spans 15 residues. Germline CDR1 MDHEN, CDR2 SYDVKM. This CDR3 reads CASSYLDRANQPQHF. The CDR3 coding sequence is TGTGCCAGCAGTTACTTAGACAGGGCTAATCAGCCCCAGCATTTT.

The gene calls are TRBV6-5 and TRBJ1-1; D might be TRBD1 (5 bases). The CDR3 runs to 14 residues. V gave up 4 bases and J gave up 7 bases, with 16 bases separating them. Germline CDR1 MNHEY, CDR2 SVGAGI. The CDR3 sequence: CASSFKTGESEAFF. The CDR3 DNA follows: TGTGCCAGCAGTTTCAAAACGGGGGAGAGTGAAGCTTTCTTT.

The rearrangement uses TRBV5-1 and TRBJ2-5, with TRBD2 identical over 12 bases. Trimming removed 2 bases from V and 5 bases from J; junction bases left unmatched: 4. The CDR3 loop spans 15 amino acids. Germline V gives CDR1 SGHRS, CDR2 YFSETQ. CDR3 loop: CASSFTSGGTETQYF. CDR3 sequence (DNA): TGCGCCAGCAGCTTTACTAGCGGGGGGACGGAGACCCAGTACTTC. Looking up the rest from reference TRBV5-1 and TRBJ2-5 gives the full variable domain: KAGVTQTPRYLIKTRGQQVTLSCSPISGHRSVSWYQQTPGQGLQFLFEYFSETQRNKGNFPGRFSGRQFSNSRSEMNVSTLELGDSALYLCASSFTSGGTETQYFGPGTRLLVL.

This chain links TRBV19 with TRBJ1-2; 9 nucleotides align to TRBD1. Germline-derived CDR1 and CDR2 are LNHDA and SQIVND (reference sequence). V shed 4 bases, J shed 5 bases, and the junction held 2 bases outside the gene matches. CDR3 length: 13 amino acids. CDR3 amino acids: CASSRGQGYGYTF. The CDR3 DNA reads TGTGCCAGTAGTAGAGGACAGGGGTATGGCTACACCTTC.

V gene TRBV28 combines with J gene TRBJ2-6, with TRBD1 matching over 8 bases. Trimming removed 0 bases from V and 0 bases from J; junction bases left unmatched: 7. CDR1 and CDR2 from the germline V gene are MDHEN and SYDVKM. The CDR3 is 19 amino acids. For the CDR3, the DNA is TGTGCCAGCAGTTTATGGAGACAGGGGCTCAGCTCTGGGGCCAACGTCCTGACTTTC. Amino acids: CASSLWRQGLSSGANVLTF.

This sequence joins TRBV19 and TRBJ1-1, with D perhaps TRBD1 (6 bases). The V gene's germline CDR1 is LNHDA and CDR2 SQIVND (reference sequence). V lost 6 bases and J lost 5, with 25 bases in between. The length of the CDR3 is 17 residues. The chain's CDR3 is CASRPTRGASRRTEAFF. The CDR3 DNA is TGTGCCAGTAGACCGACCCGGGGGGCCTCGCGTCGGACTGAAGCTTTCTTT.

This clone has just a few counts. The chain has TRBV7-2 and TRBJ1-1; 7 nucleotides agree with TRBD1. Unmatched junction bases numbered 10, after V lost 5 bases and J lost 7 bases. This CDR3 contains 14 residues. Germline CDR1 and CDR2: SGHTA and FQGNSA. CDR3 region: CASSLQGEVGEAFF. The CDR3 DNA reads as TGTGCCAGCAGCCTCCAGGGGGAGGTGGGTGAAGCTTTCTTT.

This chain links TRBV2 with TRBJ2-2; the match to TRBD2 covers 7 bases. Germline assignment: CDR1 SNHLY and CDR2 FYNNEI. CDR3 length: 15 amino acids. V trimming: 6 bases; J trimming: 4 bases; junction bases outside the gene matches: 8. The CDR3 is CASRPTSAFTGELFF. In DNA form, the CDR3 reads TGTGCCAGCAGGCCAACTAGCGCCTTCACCGGGGAGCTGTTTTTT.

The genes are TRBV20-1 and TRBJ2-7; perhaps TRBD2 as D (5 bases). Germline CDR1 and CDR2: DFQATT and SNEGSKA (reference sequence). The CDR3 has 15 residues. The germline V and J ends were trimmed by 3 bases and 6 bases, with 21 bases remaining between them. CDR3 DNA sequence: TGCAGTGCTAGTCCCAGTATGGCAGCCGAGGGCGAGCAGTACTTC. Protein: CSASPSMAAEGEQYF.

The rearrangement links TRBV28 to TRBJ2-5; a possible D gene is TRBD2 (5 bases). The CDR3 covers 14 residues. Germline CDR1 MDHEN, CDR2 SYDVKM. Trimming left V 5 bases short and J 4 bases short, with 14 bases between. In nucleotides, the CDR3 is TGTGCCAGCAGTCGGTTGAGAGGGAGAGAGACCCAGTACTTC. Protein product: CASSRLRGRETQYF.

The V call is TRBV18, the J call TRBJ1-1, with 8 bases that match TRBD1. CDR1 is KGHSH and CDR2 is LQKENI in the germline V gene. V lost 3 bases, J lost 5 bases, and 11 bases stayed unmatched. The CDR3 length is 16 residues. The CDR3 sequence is CASSPNGQGAVTEAFF. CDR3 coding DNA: TGTGCCAGCTCACCGAACGGCCAGGGGGCGGTTACTGAAGCTTTCTTT.

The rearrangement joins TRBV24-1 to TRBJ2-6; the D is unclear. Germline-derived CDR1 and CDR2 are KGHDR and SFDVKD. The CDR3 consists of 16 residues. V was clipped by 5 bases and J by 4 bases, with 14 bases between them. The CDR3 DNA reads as TGTGCCACCAGTGCCGATCCCACTAAAGGGGCCAACGTCCTGACTTTC. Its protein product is CATSADPTKGANVLTF.

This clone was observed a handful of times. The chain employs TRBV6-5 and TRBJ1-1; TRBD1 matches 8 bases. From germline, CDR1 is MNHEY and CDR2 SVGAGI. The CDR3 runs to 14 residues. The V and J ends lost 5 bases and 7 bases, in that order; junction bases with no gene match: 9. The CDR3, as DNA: TGTGCCAGCAGTACAGTACAGGGGGAGGGTGAAGCTTTCTTT. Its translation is CASSTVQGEGEAFF.

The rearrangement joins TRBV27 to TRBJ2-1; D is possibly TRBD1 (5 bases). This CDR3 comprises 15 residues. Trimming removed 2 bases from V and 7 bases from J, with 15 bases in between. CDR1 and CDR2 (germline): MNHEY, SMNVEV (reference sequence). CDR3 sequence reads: CASSLGAGGGNEQFF. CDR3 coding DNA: TGTGCCAGCAGTTTAGGGGCAGGTGGTGGGAATGAGCAGTTCTTC.

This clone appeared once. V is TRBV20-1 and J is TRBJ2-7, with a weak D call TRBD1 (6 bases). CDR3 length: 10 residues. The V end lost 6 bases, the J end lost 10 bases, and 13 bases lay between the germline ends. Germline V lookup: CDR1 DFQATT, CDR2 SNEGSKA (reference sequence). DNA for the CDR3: TGCAGTGCCTCCAACAGGGAACAGTACTTC. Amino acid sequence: CSASNREQYF.

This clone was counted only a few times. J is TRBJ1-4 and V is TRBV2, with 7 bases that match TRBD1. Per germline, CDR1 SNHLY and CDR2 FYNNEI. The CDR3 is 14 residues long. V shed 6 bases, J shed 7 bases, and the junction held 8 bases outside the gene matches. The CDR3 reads CASRRTGYAEKLFF. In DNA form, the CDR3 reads TGTGCCAGCAGGAGGACAGGTTACGCTGAAAAACTGTTTTTT.

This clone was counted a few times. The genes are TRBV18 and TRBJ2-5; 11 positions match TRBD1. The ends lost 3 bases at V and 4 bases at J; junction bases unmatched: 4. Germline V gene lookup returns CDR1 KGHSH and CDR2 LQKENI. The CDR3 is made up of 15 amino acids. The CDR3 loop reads CASSPGTGGRETQYF. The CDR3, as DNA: TGTGCCAGCTCACCGGGGACAGGGGGTCGAGAGACCCAGTACTTC.

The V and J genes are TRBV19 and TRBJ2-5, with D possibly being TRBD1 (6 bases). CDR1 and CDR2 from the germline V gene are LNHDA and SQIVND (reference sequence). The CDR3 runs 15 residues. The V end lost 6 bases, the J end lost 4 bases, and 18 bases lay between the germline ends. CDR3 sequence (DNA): TGTGCCAGTAGCCCCCCCCCTACAGGGAGAGAGACCCAGTACTTC. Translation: CASSPPPTGRETQYF.

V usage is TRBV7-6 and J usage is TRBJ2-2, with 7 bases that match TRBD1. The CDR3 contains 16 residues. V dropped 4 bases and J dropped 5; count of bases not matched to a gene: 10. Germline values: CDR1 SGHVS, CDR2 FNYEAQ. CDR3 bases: TGTGCCAGCAGCTCCCGAGCAGGGGGAAGGACCGGGGAGCTGTTTTTT. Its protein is CASSSRAGGRTGELFF.

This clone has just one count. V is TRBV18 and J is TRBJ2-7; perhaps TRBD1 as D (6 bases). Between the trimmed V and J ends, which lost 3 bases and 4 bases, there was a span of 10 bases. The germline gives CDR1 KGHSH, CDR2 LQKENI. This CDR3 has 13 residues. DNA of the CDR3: TGTGCCAGCTCACCGGGACAACCATACGAGCAGTACTTC. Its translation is CASSPGQPYEQYF.

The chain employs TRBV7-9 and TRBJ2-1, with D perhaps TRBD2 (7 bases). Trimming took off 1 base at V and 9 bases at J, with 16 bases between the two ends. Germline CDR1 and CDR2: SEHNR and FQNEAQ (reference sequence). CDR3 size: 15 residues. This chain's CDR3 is CASSLGTGGQTEQFF. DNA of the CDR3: TGTGCCAGCAGCTTAGGGACGGGGGGCCAGACTGAGCAGTTCTTC.

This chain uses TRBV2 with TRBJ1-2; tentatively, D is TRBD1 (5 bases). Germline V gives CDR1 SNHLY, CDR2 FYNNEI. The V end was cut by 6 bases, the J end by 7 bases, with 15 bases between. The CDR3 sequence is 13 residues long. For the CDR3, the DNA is TGTGCCAGCAGAGGCGACTTTAGGGGTGGCTACACCTTC. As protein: CASRGDFRGGYTF.

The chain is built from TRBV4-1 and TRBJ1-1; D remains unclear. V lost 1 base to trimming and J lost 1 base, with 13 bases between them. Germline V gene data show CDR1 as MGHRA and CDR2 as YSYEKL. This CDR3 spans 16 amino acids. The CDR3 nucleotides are TGCGCCAGCAGCCAAGGCACACGAAGACAGAACACTGAAGCTTTCTTT. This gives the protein CASSQGTRRQNTEAFF.